Each of the 20 T cell receptor beta chains below was sequenced from the same sample in a study of identical twins. Via MiXCR, TCRdb re-called the 5' RACE reads, giving one row per CDR3 protein. Of about 240,000 distinct CDR3 sequences listed, roughly 13% are singletons. This sample was shared with a second study, whose subject was yellow fever vaccine responses in identical twins.

Sequencing used memory (CD45RO+) T cells sorted from blood. The receptor source for this set is a woman in her late teens or twenties in good health.

This clonotype appeared many times. The chain links TRBV4-2 to TRBJ2-3; 11 bases fit TRBD2. Germline CDR1 is LGHNA and CDR2 is YNFKEQ. This CDR3 is 16 amino acids long. V gave up 2 bases and J gave up 3 bases; unmatched junction bases: 4. CDR3 DNA sequence: TGTGCCAGCAGCCAAACTCGGACTAGCGGGACAGATACGCAGTATTTT. Translating gives CASSQTRTSGTDTQYF.

This clonotype was picked up a small number of times. The J gene is TRBJ1-6, the V gene TRBV5-4; the match to TRBD1 covers 7 bases. J was trimmed by 8 bases and V by 2 bases; bases with no gene match: 10. The germline V gene encodes CDR1 SGHNT and CDR2 YYREEE (reference sequence). The CDR3 extends over 16 amino acids. This chain's CDR3 is CASSFNRGSQDSPLHF. CDR3 DNA sequence: TGTGCCAGCAGCTTCAACAGGGGTAGTCAGGATTCACCCCTCCACTTT.

This clonotype was detected only a few times. A read error may account for a junction end that differs from germline. This sequence joins TRBV20-1 and TRBJ2-2; tentatively, D is TRBD1 (6 bases). Germline CDR1 and CDR2: DFQATT and SNEGSKA (reference sequence). The CDR3 spans 16 residues. The CDR3 loop is CSARGLGALATGELFF. The CDR3, as DNA: TGCAGTGCCAGAGGGCTGGGGGCTCTGGCCACCGGGGAGCTGTTTTTT.

The sample holds many counts of this clonotype. V gene TRBV4-1 combines with J gene TRBJ2-3; 7 bases match TRBD2. The CDR3 extends over 15 amino acids. J was trimmed by 1 base and V by 0 bases; bases with no gene match: 1. CDR1 and CDR2 (germline): MGHRA, YSYEKL. The DNA of the CDR3 is TGCGCCAGCAGCCAAGATCGGGAGGGCACAGATACGCAGTATTTT. It translates to CASSQDREGTDTQYF.

This clonotype showed up many times. The chain employs TRBV10-3 and TRBJ2-1, with D perhaps TRBD1 (6 bases). Germline CDR1 reads ENHRY; CDR2 reads SYGVKD. The CDR3 runs 16 residues. The V and J ends lost 4 bases and 5 bases respectively, with 18 bases between them. This CDR3 reads CAISGAAGVLDNEQFF. DNA of the CDR3: TGTGCCATCAGTGGGGCGGCAGGGGTTCTCGACAATGAGCAGTTCTTC.

This clonotype was detected a few times. This chain links TRBV5-1 with TRBJ2-3; 9 bases agree with TRBD1. The CDR3 contains 14 residues. V lost 2 bases, J lost 5 bases, and 3 bases stayed unmatched. Germline V gene lookup returns CDR1 SGHRS and CDR2 YFSETQ. CDR3 coding DNA: TGCGCCAGCAGCTTTGGACAGGGGAAAGATACGCAGTATTTT. It codes for CASSFGQGKDTQYF. Supplemented by reference TRBV5-1 and TRBJ2-3, the full variable domain reads KAGVTQTPRYLIKTRGQQVTLSCSPISGHRSVSWYQQTPGQGLQFLFEYFSETQRNKGNFPGRFSGRQFSNSRSEMNVSTLELGDSALYLCASSFGQGKDTQYFGPGTRLTVL.

This clonotype came up a few times. The chain uses TRBV7-2 and TRBJ2-3; D call uncertain. The germline V gene has CDR1 SGHTA and CDR2 FQGNSA. This CDR3 comprises 13 residues. Trimming left V 4 bases short and J 5 bases short, with 10 bases between. The CDR3 is CASSSSYGDTQYF. Here the CDR3 DNA reads TGTGCCAGCAGCTCCTCCTACGGAGATACGCAGTATTTT. Using reference TRBV7-2 and TRBJ2-3 for the parts outside the CDR3, the full variable domain is GAGVSQSPSNKVTEKGKDVELRCDPISGHTALYWYRQSLGQGLEFLIYFQGNSAPDKSGLPSDRFSAERTGGSVSTLTIQRTQQEDSAVYLCASSSSYGDTQYFGPGTRLTVL.

The chain is built from TRBV6-2 or TRBV6-3 and TRBJ2-7, with no clear D. The CDR3 is made up of 12 amino acids. V lost 7 bases and J 6 bases, leaving 13 bases between the germline ends. Germline V gene data show CDR1 as MNHEY and CDR2 as SVGEGT. Written as DNA, the CDR3 is TGTGCCAGCAAATTAGTCGGTGGCGAGCAGTACTTC. Protein product: CASKLVGGEQYF.

This clonotype was counted many times. The V call is TRBV20-1, the J call TRBJ2-1; D is perhaps TRBD1 or TRBD2 (6 bases each). The CDR3 has 16 amino acids. The V end was cut by 0 bases, the J end by 7 bases, with 19 bases between. Germline values: CDR1 DFQATT, CDR2 SNEGSKA (reference sequence). CDR3 protein: CSARDPGRGAQNEQFF. CDR3 bases: TGCAGTGCTAGAGATCCCGGTAGGGGGGCGCAAAATGAGCAGTTCTTC.

V and J are TRBV18 and TRBJ1-6, with 9 bases identical to TRBD1. V lost 6 bases and J lost 7; bases outside the gene matches: 7. Germline V gives CDR1 KGHSH, CDR2 LQKENI. The CDR3 covers 15 residues. The DNA of the CDR3 is TGTGCCAGCTCCCGAGAGGGACAGGGAAATTCACCCCTCCACTTT. Translated, it gives CASSREGQGNSPLHF. Together with reference TRBV18 and TRBJ1-6, the CDR3 gives the full variable domain: NAGVMQNPRHLVRRRGQEARLRCSPMKGHSHVYWYRQLPEEGLKFMVYLQKENIIDESGMPKERFSAEFPKEGPSILRIQQVVRGDSAAYFCASSREGQGNSPLHFGNGTRLTVT.

This clonotype was observed a single time. The rearrangement links TRBV20-1 to TRBJ2-3; a possible D gene is TRBD2 (6 bases). Per germline, CDR1 DFQATT and CDR2 SNEGSKA (reference sequence). This CDR3 contains 14 residues. Trimming took off 0 bases at V and 6 bases at J, with 13 bases between the two ends. CDR3 sequence (DNA): TGCAGTGCTAGAGATAGGCTAGCGCTGGATACGCAGTATTTT. It encodes CSARDRLALDTQYF.

This clonotype was seen a few times. V and J are TRBV6-5 and TRBJ2-1; 16 nucleotides align to TRBD2. V dropped 5 bases and J dropped 5; count of bases not matched to a gene: 12. CDR1 MNHEY and CDR2 SVGAGI come from the germline V gene. CDR3 length: 19 amino acids. CDR3 DNA sequence: TGTGCCAGCAGTCTACCGGGACTAGCGGGAGGGCCGGGAGACAATGAGCAGTTCTTC. Protein sequence: CASSLPGLAGGPGDNEQFF.

The chain uses TRBV6-1 and TRBJ2-3; D perhaps matches TRBD2 (6 bases). This CDR3 is built from 15 residues. Germline assignment: CDR1 MNHNS and CDR2 SASEGT. Between the trimmed V and J ends, which lost 6 bases and 0 bases, there was a span of 13 bases. CDR3 loop: CASREDYPSTDTQYF. The DNA of the CDR3 is TGTGCCAGCAGAGAGGACTACCCTAGCACAGATACGCAGTATTTT.

This clonotype was picked up a small number of times. The chain uses TRBV20-1 and TRBJ1-1; no definite D call. V was clipped by 0 bases and J by 0 bases, with 17 bases between them. CDR1 is DFQATT, CDR2 SNEGSKA, per germline (reference sequence). This CDR3 spans 17 amino acids. In DNA form, the CDR3 reads TGCAGTGCTAGAGATCGAGTCAGGTTGACCCTGAACACTGAAGCTTTCTTT. Translation gives CSARDRVRLTLNTEAFF.

This clonotype was picked up many times. This sequence joins TRBV7-3 and TRBJ1-1, with D unresolved. There are 13 residues in the CDR3. The germline gives CDR1 SGHTA, CDR2 FQGTGA. V gave up 7 bases and J gave up 7 bases, with 16 bases separating them. This chain's CDR3 is CASNFDGTGEAFF. Here the CDR3 DNA reads TGTGCCAGCAACTTCGATGGTACCGGTGAAGCTTTCTTT.

This chain joins TRBV9 and TRBJ2-3; D not certain. CDR3 length: 12 residues. V lost 7 bases to trimming and J lost 4 bases, with 10 bases between them. The germline V gene has CDR1 SGDLS and CDR2 YYNGEE. In nucleotides, the CDR3 is TGTGCCAGCTCCCGCGCTGCAGATACGCAGTATTTT. Translated, it gives CASSRAADTQYF.

This clonotype was seen only a few times. This chain joins TRBV11-2 and TRBJ1-2; weak D call: TRBD1 (5 bases). CDR1 SGHAT and CDR2 FQNNGV come from the germline V gene. V lost 1 base to trimming and J lost 7 bases, with 10 bases between them. The CDR3 has 13 amino acids. CDR3 DNA: TGTGCCAGCAGCTTAGCAGGGACGAGTGGCTACACCTTC. Translation: CASSLAGTSGYTF. Full variable domain (outside the CDR3, taken from reference TRBV11-2 and TRBJ1-2): EAGVAQSPRYKIIEKRQSVAFWCNPISGHATLYWYQQILGQGPKLLIQFQNNGVVDDSQLPKDRFSAERLKGVDSTLKIQPAKLEDSAVYLCASSLAGTSGYTFGSGTRLTVV.

Only a few counts were recorded for this clonotype. The rearrangement joins TRBV10-3 to TRBJ2-5, with D tentatively TRBD2 (5 bases). Germline V CDR1 and CDR2: ENHRY, SYGVKD. V was cut by 3 bases and J by 1 base, with 12 bases left in between. The CDR3 sequence is 15 residues long. The CDR3 protein is CAISDGESAQETQYF. DNA for the CDR3: TGTGCCATCAGTGACGGGGAGAGTGCCCAAGAGACCCAGTACTTC.

This chain uses TRBV27 with TRBJ2-5; 9 nucleotides line up with TRBD1. The trim removed 4 bases at V and 3 bases at J, leaving 6 bases unmatched. Germline loops: CDR1 MNHEY, CDR2 SMNVEV (reference sequence). The CDR3 loop spans 15 amino acids. DNA for the CDR3: TGTGCCAGCAGTTCCGGGACAGGGCGGAAAGAGACCCAGTACTTC. This encodes CASSSGTGRKETQYF.

This clonotype was observed a few times. The rearrangement links TRBV12-5 to TRBJ1-1; no definite D call. The germline gives CDR1 LGHNT, CDR2 FRNRAP. Between the trimmed V and J ends, which lost 0 bases and 0 bases, there was a span of 14 bases. CDR3 length: 17 residues. The CDR3 DNA sequence: TGTGCTAGTGGTTTGGTAGTGGGCTCCATCATGAACACTGAAGCTTTCTTT. As protein: CASGLVVGSIMNTEAFF.